The 28 T cell receptor beta chains below were found in one sample sequenced in a study of blood T cell repertoires in COVID-19. The protocol was immunoSEQ multiplex PCR, while the TCRdb copy is restricted to in-frame clones and leaves out a portion. The data contain some 94,000 clones, around 84% of them singletons. Sequencing input: peripheral blood. These TCRs come from a man aged 65-85 years with active or convalescent COVID-19.

The chain combines TRBV24-1 with TRBJ2-5; TRBD2 aligns across 8 bases. CDR1 KGHDR and CDR2 SFDVKD come from the germline V gene. This CDR3 is 16 amino acids long. Germline trimming cut 3 bases from V and 3 bases from J; bases unmatched to any gene: 8. CDR3 sequence reads: CATSDPSPGLEETQYF. The CDR3, as DNA: TGTGCCACCAGTGATCCCTCTCCGGGACTAGAAGAGACCCAGTACTTC.

The CDR3 loop is CAWSVLTGADSPLHF. CDR3 DNA sequence: TGTGCCTGGAGTGTACTAACAGGGGCGGATTCACCCCTCCACTTT. The chain couples TRBV30 to TRBJ1-6; 7 bases line up with TRBD1. The CDR3 extends over 15 amino acids. Germline-derived CDR1 and CDR2 are GTSNPN and SVGIG (reference sequence). V trimming: 0 bases; J trimming: 8 bases; junction bases outside the gene matches: 7.

V gene TRBV7-3 combines with J gene TRBJ1-1; D call uncertain. There are 18 residues in the CDR3. V lost 7 bases and J 3 bases, leaving 27 bases between the germline ends. The germline V gene has CDR1 SGHTA and CDR2 FQGTGA. The CDR3 region has the DNA TGTGCCAGCACCCCAACGGCGGGAATCTTTATAAAGTACACTGAAGCTTTCTTT. This encodes CASTPTAGIFIKYTEAFF. The entire variable domain, with the rest obtained from reference TRBV7-3 and TRBJ1-1, is as follows: GAGVSQTPSNKVTEKGKYVELRCDPISGHTALYWYRQSLGQGPEFLIYFQGTGAADDSGLPNDRFFAVRPEGSVSTLKIQRTERGDSAVYLCASTPTAGIFIKYTEAFFGQGTRLTVV.

This clone appeared a few times. The chain joins TRBV30 to TRBJ1-4, with 7 bases that match TRBD1. Per the germline V gene, CDR1 is GTSNPN and CDR2 is SVGIG (reference sequence). V was clipped by 2 bases and J by 0 bases; unmatched bases: 6. The CDR3 has 16 residues. CDR3 residues: CAWSSGGIATNEKLFF. CDR3 bases: TGTGCCTGGAGTTCAGGGGGGATTGCAACTAATGAAAAACTGTTTTTT.

CDR3 region: CASSSTGGRTEAFF. Here the CDR3 DNA reads TGTGCCAGCAGCTCTACAGGGGGCCGGACTGAAGCTTTCTTT. The J gene is TRBJ1-1, the V gene TRBV7-3; 9 bases are a match to TRBD1. The length of the CDR3 is 14 residues. CDR1 is SGHTA and CDR2 is FQGTGA in the germline V gene. V was clipped by 4 bases and J by 5 bases; unmatched bases: 5.

The gene calls are TRBV12-3 or TRBV12-4 and TRBJ2-5; D may be TRBD1 (6 bases). With 3 bases removed from V and 5 bases from J, the gap between germline ends came to 10 bases. The CDR3 runs 13 residues. DNA of the CDR3: TGTGCCAGCAGTTTTAACAGGGCGGAGACCCAGTACTTC. Its translation is CASSFNRAETQYF.

This rearrangement joins TRBV11-1 to TRBJ2-7; D call uncertain. V was trimmed by 1 base and J by 1 base, leaving 5 bases between them. The CDR3 contains 13 residues. Germline V CDR1 and CDR2: SGHAT, FQDESV (reference sequence). As DNA, the CDR3 is TGTGCCAGCAGCTTAGGCGGTTCCTACGAGCAGTACTTC. Amino acid sequence: CASSLGGSYEQYF.

The rearrangement joins TRBV20-1 to TRBJ2-5; D ambiguous. Germline lookup yields CDR1 DFQATT and CDR2 SNEGSKA (reference sequence). Between the trimmed V and J ends, which lost 8 bases and 5 bases, there was a span of 9 bases. This CDR3 is 10 amino acids long. The CDR3 here is CSPVRETQYF. CDR3 coding DNA: TGCAGTCCCGTCAGGGAGACCCAGTACTTC.

In its sample, this clone was seen once. The CDR3 here is CASTDLRGGGQETQYF. In DNA, the CDR3 is TGTGCCAGCACCGACCTCCGGGGGGGAGGCCAAGAGACCCAGTACTTC. The chain couples TRBV2 to TRBJ2-5; the match to TRBD2 covers 8 bases. The CDR3 has 16 residues. The germline gives CDR1 SNHLY, CDR2 FYNNEI. Unmatched junction bases numbered 11, after V lost 7 bases and J lost 1 base. The complete variable domain, with remaining parts taken from reference TRBV2 and TRBJ2-5, reads EPEVTQTPSHQVTQMGQEVILRCVPISNHLYFYWYRQILGQKVEFLVSFYNNEISEKSEIFDDQFSVERPDGSNFTLKIRSTKLEDSAMYFCASTDLRGGGQETQYFGPGTRLLVL.

V gene TRBV28 combines with J gene TRBJ2-4; weak D call: TRBD2 (6 bases). Trimming shortened V by 2 bases and J by 4 bases, and 9 bases separated the two germline ends. Germline V gene sequence: CDR1 MDHEN, CDR2 SYDVKM. The CDR3 is made up of 14 amino acids. CDR3 residues: CASSLGGSKNIQYF. The CDR3 DNA follows: TGTGCCAGCAGTTTAGGGGGGTCTAAAAACATTCAGTACTTC.

The chain links TRBV7-2 to TRBJ1-6; D possibly corresponds to TRBD1 (6 bases). V gave up 5 bases and J gave up 7 bases, with 18 bases separating them. This CDR3 contains 16 residues. Germline V gene sequence: CDR1 SGHTA, CDR2 FQGNSA. The CDR3, as DNA: TGTGCCAGCAGCCCGGTTACAGGGTATGGCAATTCACCCCTCCACTTT. This codes for CASSPVTGYGNSPLHF. The full variable domain, in which reference TRBV7-2 and TRBJ1-6 provide the parts outside the CDR3, is GAGVSQSPSNKVTEKGKDVELRCDPISGHTALYWYRQSLGQGLEFLIYFQGNSAPDKSGLPSDRFSAERTGGSVSTLTIQRTQQEDSAVYLCASSPVTGYGNSPLHFGNGTRLTVT.

The rearrangement links TRBV29-1 to TRBJ1-2; 7 bases map to TRBD1. V shed 5 bases and J 2 bases; nucleotides not matched to a gene: 2. Germline values: CDR1 SQVTM, CDR2 ANQGSEA. CDR3 size: 12 residues. For the CDR3, the DNA is TGCAGCGTTAGGGACAGAAACTATGGCTACACCTTC. Translated: CSVRDRNYGYTF.

The rearrangement links TRBV18 to TRBJ1-2; TRBD1 matches 9 bases. Looked up from germline, CDR1 is KGHSH and CDR2 is LQKENI. Trimming removed 4 bases from V and 2 bases from J; junction bases left unmatched: 11. CDR3 length: 17 residues. Here the CDR3 reads CASSLGTSGTGNYGYTF. Written as DNA, the CDR3 is TGTGCCAGCTCACTCGGTACCTCCGGGACAGGGAACTATGGCTACACCTTC.

V is TRBV9 and J is TRBJ2-7; 10 positions match TRBD2. Germline V gene lookup returns CDR1 SGDLS and CDR2 YYNGEE. The CDR3 runs 13 residues. Losses at the gene ends were 8 bases for V and 5 bases for J; bases not matched to a gene: 7. The CDR3 nucleotides read TGTGCCAGGCGAGCTAGCGGGGGCCACGAGCAGTACTTC. Residues: CARRASGGHEQYF.

J is TRBJ2-1 and V is TRBV18, with 7 nucleotides matching TRBD2. The J segment lost 2 bases and the V segment lost 3 bases, leaving 13 bases of the junction unmatched. This CDR3 contains 18 residues. CDR1 is KGHSH and CDR2 is LQKENI in the germline V gene. The CDR3 loop reads CASSPLGKAGTTYNEQFF. The DNA for the CDR3 is TGTGCCAGCTCACCCCTGGGGAAAGCGGGGACCACCTACAATGAGCAGTTCTTC.

The chain links TRBV6-6 to TRBJ2-3; D remains unclear. The CDR3 covers 14 residues. Germline V gives CDR1 MNHNY, CDR2 SVGAGI (reference sequence). The V gene lost 4 bases and the J gene lost 3 bases, with 11 bases spanning the gap. As DNA, the CDR3 is TGTGCCAGCAGTTCCTATTCCAAAACAGATACGCAGTATTTT. It encodes CASSSYSKTDTQYF.

The V call is TRBV9, the J call TRBJ1-5; D is perhaps TRBD1 (6 bases). The CDR3 sequence is 14 residues long. Trimming removed 3 bases at V and 3 bases at J, with 10 bases between. CDR1 SGDLS and CDR2 YYNGEE come from the germline V gene. The CDR3 region is CASSDGTYNQPQHF. Written as DNA, the CDR3 is TGTGCCAGCAGCGACGGGACATACAATCAGCCCCAGCATTTT.

The chain employs TRBV9 and TRBJ1-1; D gene unclear. This CDR3 is 14 amino acids long. CDR1 is SGDLS, CDR2 YYNGEE, per germline. The V gene lost 0 bases and the J gene lost 4 bases, with 10 bases spanning the gap. CDR3 sequence reads: CASSVGTAGTEAFF. CDR3 nucleotides: TGTGCCAGCAGCGTAGGAACGGCAGGCACTGAAGCTTTCTTT. Full variable domain (outside the CDR3, taken from reference TRBV9 and TRBJ1-1): DSGVTQTPKHLITATGQRVTLRCSPRSGDLSVYWYQQSLDQGLQFLIQYYNGEERAKGNILERFSAQQFPDLHSELNLSSLELGDSALYFCASSVGTAGTEAFFGQGTRLTVV.

Comment on this clone: A junction boundary mismatches the germline segment, possibly from a read error. The chain joins TRBV7-7 to TRBJ2-5; 14 bases line up with TRBD2. CDR3 length equals 18 residues. Germline-derived CDR1 and CDR2 are SSHAT and FNYEAQ (reference sequence). CDR3 region: CASSPHGGLAGGGETQYF. CDR3 in DNA: TGTGCTAGCAGCCCCCATGGCGGACTAGCGGGGGGCGGGGAGACCCAGTACTTC.

This clone was observed once. This chain links TRBV18 with TRBJ1-3, with 9 positions matching TRBD1. The germline gives CDR1 KGHSH, CDR2 LQKENI. There are 17 residues in the CDR3. V lost 2 bases, J lost 0 bases, and 5 bases stayed unmatched. The CDR3 here is CASSPIQGAGSGNTIYF. In DNA form, the CDR3 reads TGTGCCAGCTCACCAATACAGGGGGCAGGCTCTGGAAACACCATATATTTT. The full variable domain, completed using reference TRBV18 and TRBJ1-3, is NAGVMQNPRHLVRRRGQEARLRCSPMKGHSHVYWYRQLPEEGLKFMVYLQKENIIDESGMPKERFSAEFPKEGPSILRIQQVVRGDSAAYFCASSPIQGAGSGNTIYFGEGSWLTVV.

The chain uses TRBV7-2 and TRBJ1-5; 9 bases agree with TRBD1. In germline, CDR1 is SGHTA, CDR2 FQGNSA. The CDR3 runs 14 residues. After removal of 6 bases from V and 4 bases from J, the junction contained 4 bases not matched to a gene. In DNA, the CDR3 is TGTGCCAGCAGTCTGACAGGGGGAAATCAGCCCCAGCATTTT. Protein product: CASSLTGGNQPQHF.

This clone has just one count. For the CDR3, the DNA is TGTGCCACTACAGACGCTGGAAACACCATATATTTT. This sequence encodes CATTDAGNTIYF. The V call is TRBV6-5, the J call TRBJ1-3; D ambiguous. CDR1 MNHEY and CDR2 SVGAGI come from the germline V gene. The V end was cut by 10 bases, the J end by 2 bases, with 9 bases between. This CDR3 spans 12 amino acids.

The rearrangement links TRBV29-1 to TRBJ1-5; 10 nucleotides line up with TRBD1. Per germline, CDR1 SQVTM and CDR2 ANQGSEA. The V and J ends lost 6 bases and 7 bases, in that order; junction bases with no gene match: 6. The CDR3 consists of 13 residues. DNA of the CDR3: TGCAGCGTCCCCGGACAGGGGGGGCAGCCCCAGCATTTT. Protein product: CSVPGQGGQPQHF.

A single count supports this clone. V gene TRBV6-5 combines with J gene TRBJ1-1, with 7 bases fitting TRBD1. This CDR3 spans 16 amino acids. V was clipped by 3 bases and J by 4 bases; unmatched bases: 11. Per germline, CDR1 MNHEY and CDR2 SVGAGI. The CDR3 DNA reads as TGTGCCAGCAGTTATACACGACAGGGATTCGGCACTGAAGCTTTCTTT. Translation gives CASSYTRQGFGTEAFF.

The chain recombines TRBV29-1 with TRBJ1-5; the D gene is possibly TRBD1 (5 bases). The CDR3 extends over 13 amino acids. The germline V gene has CDR1 SQVTM and CDR2 ANQGSEA. V shed 4 bases and J shed 4 bases, with 11 bases lying between them. The CDR3 reads CSVGREGNQPQHF. In DNA, the CDR3 is TGCAGCGTTGGCAGGGAAGGGAATCAGCCCCAGCATTTT.

This clone turned up a few times. This sequence joins TRBV3-1 (or the pseudogene TRBV3-2) and TRBJ2-2; TRBD2 is a possible D gene (5 bases). Germline loops: CDR1 LGHDT, CDR2 YNNKEL (reference sequence). The CDR3 length is 15 residues. The ends were cut back, 6 bases at V and 5 bases at J, with 16 bases in the middle. CDR3 sequence reads: CASRLGLGRTGELFF. The CDR3 DNA is TGTGCCAGCAGACTAGGTCTAGGTAGAACCGGGGAGCTGTTTTTT.

The V and J genes are TRBV6-5 and TRBJ1-4, with D perhaps TRBD1 (5 bases). The CDR3 loop spans 15 amino acids. The germline CDR1 and CDR2 sequences are MNHEY and SVGAGI. The ends were cut back, 10 bases at V and 8 bases at J, with 23 bases in the middle. The CDR3 DNA follows: TGTGCCACCCGAACCCTTGGGGGGTCTGGGGAAAAACTGTTTTTT. Protein product: CATRTLGGSGEKLFF.

This clone was seen a few times. This chain joins TRBV6-5 and TRBJ2-2, with 9 bases matching TRBD2. The CDR3 covers 15 residues. Per the germline V gene, CDR1 is MNHEY and CDR2 is SVGAGI. The V gene end was trimmed by 6 bases and the J gene end by 4 bases; junction bases not matched to a gene: 6. The CDR3 DNA sequence: TGTGCCAGCAGGGTAGCGGGGGTTCCCACCGGGGAGCTGTTTTTT. It specifies CASRVAGVPTGELFF.